This paragraph covers one T cell receptor (beta chain) sequence. Its antigen remains unidentified. The authors ran a second PCR of 7 to 11 cycles using a sample-barcoded 5' primer and a J-beta primer mix. TCRdb reprocessed the 5' RACE reads with MiXCR, giving one entry per CDR3 protein. Of 540,000 or so distinct CDR3 sequences listed, around 50% are singletons. Isolation of PBMCs gave at least 7 million cells per sample. Extractions gave at least 5.5 micrograms of total RNA per sample. This sample is part of a study of blood T cells in healthy people across ages. Regarding the study as a whole: Strong correlation linked observed beta diversity and percent naive T cells.

Trimming left V 6 bases short and J 4 bases short, with 15 bases between. CDR1 is SNHLY, CDR2 FYNNEI, per germline. This CDR3 contains 14 residues. The rearrangement joins TRBV2 to TRBJ1-1; unclear D gene. The sequence was collected from an elderly man in good health. The sample comprised blood. CDR3 in amino acids: CASSPDLTPTEAFF. CDR3 DNA: TGTGCCAGCAGCCCGGACTTAACCCCCACTGAAGCTTTCTTT.